Listed below are T cell receptor beta chains from one sample, sequenced in a study of CXCR3-negative and CXCR3-positive naive CD8 T cells. TCRdb reprocessed the 5' RACE reads, with one entry per CDR3 protein and no DNA. This sample contains about 40,000 distinct CDR3 sequences. Sequencing was done on a sample of memory CD8+ T cells from blood. These receptors originate from a human donor in good health. Some clones in this sample may be carry-over from other donors' samples. The CDR3 runs from the conserved cysteine through the conserved F or W. Clone size is given for some rows only: seen once, a few or many times, or a class if the clone is expanded.

J,size,V,CDR3
TRBJ2-1,-,TRBV28,CASSFFAGSANEQFF
TRBJ2-7,-,TRBV7-2,CASSFGPYSYEQYF
TRBJ2-2,-,TRBV7-2,CASSLVVYQGSTGELFF
TRBJ2-7,-,TRBV29-1,CSVEDPDTGPLEQYF
TRBJ2-2,-,TRBV15,CATSRGSRPGELFF
TRBJ2-1,-,TRBV29-1,CSVRDAYSYNEQFF
TRBJ2-1,-,TRBV29-1,CSTSDGQRLDEQFF
TRBJ2-7,-,TRBV19,CASSFGGEQYF
TRBJ1-1,-,TRBV20-1,CSATEDTEAFF
TRBJ1-3,-,TRBV11-3,CASSSLSGNTIYF
TRBJ1-1,-,TRBV7-3,CASSPLTGGGTEAFF
TRBJ2-5,-,TRBV23-1,CASSQGNLQGAETQYF
TRBJ2-3,-,TRBV28,CASSFGWRDTQYF
TRBJ2-3,-,TRBV7-2,CASNSPVLAGGGTDTQYF
TRBJ2-7,-,TRBV7-9,CASSRPSHRFYEQYF
TRBJ2-7,-,TRBV19,CASSLAGASYEQYF
TRBJ2-5,-,TRBV5-1,CASSLGRWGLAAAETQYF
TRBJ2-1,-,TRBV29-1,CSAPSENSYNEQFF
TRBJ2-1,-,TRBV27,CASTGTAEEQFF
TRBJ2-3,-,TRBV29-1,CIQPTGGHPRPDTQYF
TRBJ2-1,-,TRBV7-6,CASSPHTGVGYNEQFF
TRBJ2-6,-,TRBV5-1,CASTDWTGSSGANVLTF
TRBJ2-5,-,TRBV4-3,CASSPDLAGGVETQYF
TRBJ2-7,-,TRBV29-1,CSVRDRPYEQYF
TRBJ1-1,-,TRBV27,CASEGRGTEAFF
TRBJ2-5,-,TRBV13,CASSRDNQETQYF
TRBJ2-2,-,TRBV6-4,CASSDSAGVAAGELFF
TRBJ1-1,-,TRBV10-3,CAISDQALMNTEAFF
TRBJ1-3,-,TRBV28,CASSFIGLSLSGNTIYF
TRBJ1-5,-,TRBV7-8,CASSPKGEGARQPQHF
TRBJ1-5,-,TRBV6-2/TRBV6-3,CASSPGQGWQPQHF
TRBJ2-5,-,TRBV29-1,CSVRRDTEQETQYF
TRBJ2-3,-,TRBV6-4,CASSDSRGADTQYF
TRBJ1-1,-,TRBV7-9,CASTPGGGDTEAFF
TRBJ1-5,-,TRBV5-4,CASSMQGMSNQPQHF
TRBJ1-2,-,TRBV29-1,CSVEGPGGYTF
TRBJ2-1,-,TRBV29-1,CSVESGQGSRNEQFF
TRBJ1-2,medium-sized,TRBV12-3/TRBV12-4,CATSWAVGYTF
TRBJ1-1,-,TRBV12-3/TRBV12-4,CASSPRTGGNTEAFF
TRBJ2-5,-,TRBV12-3/TRBV12-4,CASSFARAGLETQYF
TRBJ1-2,-,TRBV29-1,CSTGWGDDGYTF
TRBJ1-1,-,TRBV5-1,CASSLWTGVTGTEAFF
TRBJ1-1,-,TRBV21-1,CASGVDRGKTEAFF
TRBJ2-7,-,TRBV11-2,CASSLGDTFSEQYF
TRBJ1-1,-,TRBV14,CASSPGTGLMNTEAFF
TRBJ2-3,-,TRBV24-1,CATSDFLSPPADTQYF